This T cell receptor beta chain was recorded in a study of naive and memory T cell subsets. An oligonucleotide containing a UMI was ligated to the 3' end of TCR cDNA. Whole blood, 2.5 ml, came from adult healthy volunteers. Amplification of ligated cDNA took four PCR rounds with SP2 and nested alpha and beta constant primers. TCRdb analysed the 5' RACE reads with MiXCR anew, one entry per CDR3 protein. The sample yields tens of thousands of distinct CDR3 sequences, less than 10% seen once. The germline V gene has CDR1 SGHTA and CDR2 FQGNSA. This CDR3 comprises 13 residues. V lost 0 bases and J 8 bases, leaving 10 bases between the germline ends.

The chain joins TRBV7-2 to TRBJ1-2; maybe TRBD1 (6 bases). The sequence derives from a female donor in good health. The CDR3 DNA reads as TGTGCCAGCAGCTTAGCGTTTGACAGGGGCTACACCTTC. This translates into CASSLAFDRGYTF. Looking up the rest from reference TRBV7-2 and TRBJ1-2 gives the full variable domain: GAGVSQSPSNKVTEKGKDVELRCDPISGHTALYWYRQSLGQGLEFLIYFQGNSAPDKSGLPSDRFSAERTGGSVSTLTIQRTQQEDSAVYLCASSLAFDRGYTFGSGTRLTVV.